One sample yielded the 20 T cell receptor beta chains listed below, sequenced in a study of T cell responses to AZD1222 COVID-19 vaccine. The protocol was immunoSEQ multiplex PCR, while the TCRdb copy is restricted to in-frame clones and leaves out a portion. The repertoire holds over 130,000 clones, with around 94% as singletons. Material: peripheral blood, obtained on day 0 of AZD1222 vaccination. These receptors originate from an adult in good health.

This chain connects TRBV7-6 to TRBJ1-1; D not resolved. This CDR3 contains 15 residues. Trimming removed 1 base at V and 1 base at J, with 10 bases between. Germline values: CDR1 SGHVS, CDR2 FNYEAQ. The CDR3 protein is CASSLDSLENTEAFF. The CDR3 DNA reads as TGTGCCAGCAGCTTAGATTCTTTGGAGAACACTGAAGCTTTCTTT.

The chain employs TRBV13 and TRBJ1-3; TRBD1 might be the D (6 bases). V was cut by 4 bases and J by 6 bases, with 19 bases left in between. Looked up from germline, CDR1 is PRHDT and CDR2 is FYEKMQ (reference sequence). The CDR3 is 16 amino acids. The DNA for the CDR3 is TGTGCCAGCAGCTGGAGACAGGCCCTAGGGACAAACACCATATATTTT. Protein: CASSWRQALGTNTIYF.

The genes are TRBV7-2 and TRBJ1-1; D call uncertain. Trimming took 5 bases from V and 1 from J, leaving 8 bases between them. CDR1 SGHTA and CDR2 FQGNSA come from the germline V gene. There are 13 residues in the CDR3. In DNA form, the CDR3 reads TGTGCCAGCAGCGTTCGGGGGAACACTGAAGCTTTCTTT. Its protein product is CASSVRGNTEAFF.

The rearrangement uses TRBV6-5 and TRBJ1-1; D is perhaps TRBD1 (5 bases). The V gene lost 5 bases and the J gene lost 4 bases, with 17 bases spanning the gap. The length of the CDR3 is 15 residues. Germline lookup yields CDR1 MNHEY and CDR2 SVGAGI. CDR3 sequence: CASSPRDRKFTEAFF. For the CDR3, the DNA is TGTGCCAGCAGTCCCCGCGACAGAAAGTTCACTGAAGCTTTCTTT.

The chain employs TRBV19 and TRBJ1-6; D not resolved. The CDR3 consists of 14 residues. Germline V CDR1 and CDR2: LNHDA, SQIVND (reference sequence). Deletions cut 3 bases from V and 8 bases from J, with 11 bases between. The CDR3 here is CASSIGFGDSPLHF. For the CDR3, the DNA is TGTGCCAGTAGTATCGGGTTTGGGGATTCACCCCTCCACTTT. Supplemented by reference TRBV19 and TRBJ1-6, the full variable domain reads DGGITQSPKYLFRKEGQNVTLSCEQNLNHDAMYWYRQDPGQGLRLIYYSQIVNDFQKGDIAEGYSVSREKKESFPLTVTSAQKNPTAFYLCASSIGFGDSPLHFGNGTRLTVT.

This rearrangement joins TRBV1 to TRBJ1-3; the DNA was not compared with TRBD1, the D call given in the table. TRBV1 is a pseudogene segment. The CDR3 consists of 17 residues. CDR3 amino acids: CTSRSGQGNFSGNTIYF. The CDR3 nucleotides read TGCACCAGCAGATCGGGACAGGGAAACTTCTCTGGAAACACCATATATTTT.

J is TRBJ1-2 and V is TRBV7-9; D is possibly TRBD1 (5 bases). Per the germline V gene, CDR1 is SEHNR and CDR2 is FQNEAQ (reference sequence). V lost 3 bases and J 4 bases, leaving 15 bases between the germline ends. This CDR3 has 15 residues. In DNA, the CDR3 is TGTGCCAGCAGCTTCGCCGGGGGTTTTGTCTATGGCTACACCTTC. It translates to CASSFAGGFVYGYTF.

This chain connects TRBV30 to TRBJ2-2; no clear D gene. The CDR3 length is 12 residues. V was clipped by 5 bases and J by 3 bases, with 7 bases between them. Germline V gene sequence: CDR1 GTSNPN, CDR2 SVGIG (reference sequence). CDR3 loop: CAWGHHTGELFF. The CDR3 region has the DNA TGTGCCTGGGGGCACCACACCGGGGAGCTGTTTTTT.

In DNA, the CDR3 is TGTGCCATCAGTGACAGGGGAAGCTCACCCCTCCACTTT. As protein: CAISDRGSSPLHF. V is TRBV10-3 and J is TRBJ1-6, with D possibly matching TRBD1 (6 bases). Trimming stripped 3 bases from V and 10 bases from J, with 10 bases between. The CDR3 sequence is 13 residues long. The germline V gene has CDR1 ENHRY and CDR2 SYGVKD.

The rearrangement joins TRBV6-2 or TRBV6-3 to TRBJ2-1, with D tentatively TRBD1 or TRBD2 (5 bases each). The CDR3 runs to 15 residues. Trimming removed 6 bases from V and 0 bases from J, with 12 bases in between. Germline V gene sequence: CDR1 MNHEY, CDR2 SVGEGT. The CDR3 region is CASSPWGSSYNEQFF. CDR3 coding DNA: TGTGCCAGCAGCCCCTGGGGGAGCTCCTACAATGAGCAGTTCTTC.

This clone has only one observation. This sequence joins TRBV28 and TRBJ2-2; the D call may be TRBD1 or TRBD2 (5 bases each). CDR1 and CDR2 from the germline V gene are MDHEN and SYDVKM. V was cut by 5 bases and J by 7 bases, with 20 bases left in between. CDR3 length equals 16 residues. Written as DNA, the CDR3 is TGTGCCAGCAGTATTCGGGCAGGGAGAATTAGCGGGGAGCTGTTTTTT. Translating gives CASSIRAGRISGELFF.

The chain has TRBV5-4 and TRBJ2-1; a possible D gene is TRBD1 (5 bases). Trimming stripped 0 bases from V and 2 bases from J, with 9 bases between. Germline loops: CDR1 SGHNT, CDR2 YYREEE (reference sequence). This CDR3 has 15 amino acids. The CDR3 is CASSLEPTAYNEQFF. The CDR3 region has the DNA TGTGCCAGCAGCTTGGAGCCGACAGCCTACAATGAGCAGTTCTTC.

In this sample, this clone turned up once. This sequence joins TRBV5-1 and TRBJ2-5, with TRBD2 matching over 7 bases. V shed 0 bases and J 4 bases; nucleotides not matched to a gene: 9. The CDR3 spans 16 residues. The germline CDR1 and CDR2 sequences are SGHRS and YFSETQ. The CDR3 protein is CASSLVERGYSETQYF. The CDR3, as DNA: TGCGCCAGCAGCTTGGTGGAGCGGGGCTATTCAGAGACCCAGTACTTC.

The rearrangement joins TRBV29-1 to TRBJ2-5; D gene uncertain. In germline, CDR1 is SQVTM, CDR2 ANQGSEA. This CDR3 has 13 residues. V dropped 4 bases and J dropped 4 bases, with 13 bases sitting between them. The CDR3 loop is CSVVRVQGETQYF. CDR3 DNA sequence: TGCAGCGTTGTAAGGGTTCAAGGAGAGACCCAGTACTTC.

The chain's CDR3 is CASSSGLAGGLDTQYF. The CDR3 DNA reads as TGTGCCAGCAGCTCGGGACTAGCGGGAGGTTTGGATACGCAGTATTTT. The chain uses TRBV7-8 and TRBJ2-3; 15 positions match TRBD2. The CDR3 totals 16 residues. From germline, CDR1 is SGHVS and CDR2 FQNEAQ. The J segment lost 6 bases and the V segment lost 4 bases, leaving 5 bases of the junction unmatched.

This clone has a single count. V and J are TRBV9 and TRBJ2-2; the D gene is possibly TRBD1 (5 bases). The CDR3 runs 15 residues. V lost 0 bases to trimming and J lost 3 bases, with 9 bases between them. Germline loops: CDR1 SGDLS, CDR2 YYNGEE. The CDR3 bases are TGTGCCAGCAGCGTAGCATCAGGGTACACCGGGGAGCTGTTTTTT. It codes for CASSVASGYTGELFF.

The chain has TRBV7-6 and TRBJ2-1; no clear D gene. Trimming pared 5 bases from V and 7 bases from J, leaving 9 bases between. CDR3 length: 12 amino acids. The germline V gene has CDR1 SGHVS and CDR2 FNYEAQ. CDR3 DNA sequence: TGTGCCAGCAGCCTCCACTCGAATGAGCAGTTCTTC. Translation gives CASSLHSNEQFF.

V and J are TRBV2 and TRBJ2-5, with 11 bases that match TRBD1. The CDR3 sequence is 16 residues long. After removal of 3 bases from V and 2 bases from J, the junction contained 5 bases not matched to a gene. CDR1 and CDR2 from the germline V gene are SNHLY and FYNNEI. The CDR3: CASSDLGQGAQETQYF. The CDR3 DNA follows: TGTGCCAGCAGTGACCTCGGACAGGGGGCGCAAGAGACCCAGTACTTC.

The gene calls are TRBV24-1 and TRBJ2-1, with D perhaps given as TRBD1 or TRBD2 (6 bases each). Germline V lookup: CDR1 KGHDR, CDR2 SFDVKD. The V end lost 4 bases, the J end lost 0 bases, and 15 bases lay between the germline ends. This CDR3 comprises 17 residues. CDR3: CATSDASGGGSYNEQFF. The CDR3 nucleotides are TGTGCCACCAGTGACGCTTCCGGGGGCGGCTCCTACAATGAGCAGTTCTTC.

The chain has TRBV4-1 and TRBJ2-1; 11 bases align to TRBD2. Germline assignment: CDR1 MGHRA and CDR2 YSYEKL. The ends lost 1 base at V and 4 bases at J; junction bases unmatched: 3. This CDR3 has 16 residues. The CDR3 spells CASSQGRTSGYNEQFF. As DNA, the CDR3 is TGCGCCAGCAGCCAAGGAAGGACTAGCGGGTACAATGAGCAGTTCTTC.